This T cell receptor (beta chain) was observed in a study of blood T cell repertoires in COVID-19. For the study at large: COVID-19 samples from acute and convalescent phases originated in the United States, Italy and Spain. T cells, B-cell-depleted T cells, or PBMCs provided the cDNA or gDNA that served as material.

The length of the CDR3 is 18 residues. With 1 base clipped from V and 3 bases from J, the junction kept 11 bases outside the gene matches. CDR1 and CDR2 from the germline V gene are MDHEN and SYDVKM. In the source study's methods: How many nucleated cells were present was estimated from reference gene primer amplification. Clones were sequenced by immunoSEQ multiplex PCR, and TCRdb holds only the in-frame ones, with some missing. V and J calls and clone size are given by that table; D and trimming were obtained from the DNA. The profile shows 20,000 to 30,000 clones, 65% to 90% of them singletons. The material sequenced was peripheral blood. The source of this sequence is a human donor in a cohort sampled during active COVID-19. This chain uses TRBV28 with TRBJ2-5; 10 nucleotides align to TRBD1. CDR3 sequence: CASSLSNFLTGGEETQYF. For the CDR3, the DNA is TGTGCCAGCAGTTTATCCAATTTCCTGACAGGGGGCGAAGAGACCCAGTACTTC. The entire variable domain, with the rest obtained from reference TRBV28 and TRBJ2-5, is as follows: DVKVTQSSRYLVKRTGEKVFLECVQDMDHENMFWYRQDPGLGLRLIYFSYDVKMKEKGDIPEGYSVSREKKERFSLILESASTNQTSMYLCASSLSNFLTGGEETQYFGPGTRLLVL.